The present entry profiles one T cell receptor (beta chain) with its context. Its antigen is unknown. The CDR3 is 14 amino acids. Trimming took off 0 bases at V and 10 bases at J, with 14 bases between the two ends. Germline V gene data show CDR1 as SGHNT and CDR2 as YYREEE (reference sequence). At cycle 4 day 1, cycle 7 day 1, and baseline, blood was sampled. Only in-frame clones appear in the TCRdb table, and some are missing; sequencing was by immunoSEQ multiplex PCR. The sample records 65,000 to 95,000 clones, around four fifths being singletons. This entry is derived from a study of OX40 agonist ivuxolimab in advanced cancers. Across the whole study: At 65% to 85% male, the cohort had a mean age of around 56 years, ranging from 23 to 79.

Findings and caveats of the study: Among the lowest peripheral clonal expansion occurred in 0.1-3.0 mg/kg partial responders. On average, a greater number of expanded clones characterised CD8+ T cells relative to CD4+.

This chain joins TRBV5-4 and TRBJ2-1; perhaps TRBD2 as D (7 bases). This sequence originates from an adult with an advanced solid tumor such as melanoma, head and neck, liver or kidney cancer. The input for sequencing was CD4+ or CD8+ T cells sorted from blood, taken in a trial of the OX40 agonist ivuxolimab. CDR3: CASSLVGGGEEQFF. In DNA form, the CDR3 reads TGTGCCAGCAGCTTGGTGGGCGGGGGCGAGGAGCAGTTCTTC. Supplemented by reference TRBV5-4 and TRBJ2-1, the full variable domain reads ETGVTQSPTHLIKTRGQQVTLRCSSQSGHNTVSWYQQALGQGPQFIFQYYREEENGRGNFPPRFSGLQFPNYSSELNVNALELDDSALYLCASSLVGGGEEQFFGPGTRLTVL.